Below, 4 T cell receptor beta chains from the same sample are listed, as sequenced in a study of Ad26.COV2.S vaccination and SARS-CoV-2 variants. As for treatment: roughly 20 received Ad26.COV2.S at low or high dose, single or two shots; roughly five received placebo; per-sample allocation not given. Vaccine and placebo recipients were sampled on day 63 after the first injection. Generated by immunoSEQ multiplex PCR, the TCRdb table keeps only in-frame clones and is missing some. Among hundreds of thousands of clones listed, around 90% were seen once. The sequenced sample was peripheral blood, obtained in a trial of Ad26.COV2.S vaccine versus placebo. These receptor sequences come from a person aged 18-60 years who received the Ad26.COV2.S COVID-19 vaccine or a placebo.

The rearrangement joins TRBV6-6 to TRBJ1-3; 7 positions match TRBD1. CDR1 is MNHNY, CDR2 SVGAGI, per germline (reference sequence). The CDR3 covers 16 residues. The V segment lost 2 bases and the J segment 4 bases; nucleotides outside the gene matches: 8. CDR3: CASSYGTETLGNTIYF. The CDR3 DNA sequence: TGTGCCAGCAGTTACGGGACAGAGACTTTAGGAAACACCATATATTTT.

The rearrangement joins TRBV9 to TRBJ2-3; TRBD2 matches 10 bases. V dropped 2 bases and J dropped 8; count of bases not matched to a gene: 5. The CDR3 has 14 amino acids. CDR1 is SGDLS and CDR2 is YYNGEE in the germline V gene. CDR3 coding DNA: TGTGCCAGCAGCGTTGGGCTAGCGGGAGCTACGCAGTATTTT. Translation gives CASSVGLAGATQYF.

This clone was observed a single time. The CDR3 loop is CATPTGVASNQPQHF. The DNA for the CDR3 is TGTGCCACACCCACAGGGGTCGCGAGCAATCAGCCCCAGCATTTT. The chain carries TRBV19 and TRBJ1-5; 7 bases are shared with TRBD1. CDR1 is LNHDA and CDR2 is SQIVND in the germline V gene (reference sequence). V lost 10 bases and J lost 1; bases outside the gene matches: 10. The CDR3 runs to 15 residues.

The J gene is TRBJ2-5, the V gene TRBV24-1; D remains unclear. CDR1 is KGHDR, CDR2 SFDVKD, per germline. The CDR3 has 14 amino acids. With 0 bases removed from V and 7 bases from J, the gap between germline ends came to 11 bases. Here the CDR3 reads CATSDLGQQATQYF. The CDR3 DNA reads as TGTGCCACCAGTGATTTGGGCCAGCAGGCGACCCAGTACTTC.